This TCR beta chain is from a study of blood T cell repertoires in COVID-19. Study at large: T cells, B-cell-depleted T cells, or PBMCs provided the cDNA or gDNA that served as material.

Germline values: CDR1 MDHEN, CDR2 SYDVKM. The CDR3 is 14 residues long. V gave up 6 bases and J gave up 3 bases; unmatched junction bases: 2. This clone was detected a few times. Other DNA sequences within the sample encode an identical CDR3. Clinical history reported by participants formed the basis on which cohorts were assigned. Some clones are missing from TCRdb's copy, which holds only in-frame ones; the method was immunoSEQ multiplex PCR. The sample contains 350,000 to 500,000 clones, around nine tenths of which appear only once. The J gene is TRBJ2-2, the V gene TRBV28; TRBD2 aligns across 9 bases. The sample was PBMCs or T cells enriched from blood (not recorded which). The receptor comes from a young woman who had been exposed to COVID-19. CDR3 in DNA: TGTGCCAGCAGGCGGGGGGGCGACACCGGGGAGCTGTTTTTT. Translated: CASRRGGDTGELFF.